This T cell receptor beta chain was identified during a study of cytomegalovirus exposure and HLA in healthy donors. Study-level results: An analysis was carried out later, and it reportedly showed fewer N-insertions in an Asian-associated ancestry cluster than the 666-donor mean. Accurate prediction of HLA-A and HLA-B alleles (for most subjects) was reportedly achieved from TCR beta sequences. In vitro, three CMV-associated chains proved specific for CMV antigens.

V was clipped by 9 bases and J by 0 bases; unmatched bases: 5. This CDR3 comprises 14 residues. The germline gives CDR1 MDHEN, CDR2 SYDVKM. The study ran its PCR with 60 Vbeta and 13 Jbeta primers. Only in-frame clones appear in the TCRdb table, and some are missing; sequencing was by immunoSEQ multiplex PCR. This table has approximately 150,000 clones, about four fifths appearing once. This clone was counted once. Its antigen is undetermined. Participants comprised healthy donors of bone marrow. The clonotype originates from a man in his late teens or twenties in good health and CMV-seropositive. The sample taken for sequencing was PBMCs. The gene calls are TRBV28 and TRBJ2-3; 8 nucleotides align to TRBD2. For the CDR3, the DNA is TGTGCCAGTCTACCTAGCGGGAGCACAGATACGCAGTATTTT. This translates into CASLPSGSTDTQYF.